Each of the 14 T cell receptor beta chains below was sequenced from the same sample in a study of beta chain features in type 1 diabetes. Expressed TCRB transcripts were sequenced because the entire RNA isolate underwent reverse transcription. The table came from immunoSEQ multiplex PCR; TCRdb's copy has only in-frame clones and leaves some out. This sample yields under 900,000 clones, of which around a sixth are seen a single time; roughly 0.025% belongs to the top ten. Sequenced: naive CD4+ T cells from blood. The receptors shown here come from a woman aged 18-29 years in good health.

The chain employs TRBV7-8 and TRBJ2-7; tentatively, D is TRBD1 (8 bases). V was pared by 5 bases and J by 4 bases, with 12 bases between. Germline loops: CDR1 SGHVS, CDR2 FQNEAQ. This CDR3 region has 13 residues. The CDR3 bases are TGTGCCAGCAGCCTACAGGGGGGGTACGAGCAGTACTTC. Translation gives CASSLQGGYEQYF.

In its sample, this clone was seen a few times. The gene calls are TRBV7-9 and TRBJ1-1; D may be TRBD1 (5 bases). This CDR3 region has 14 residues. V gave up 5 bases and J gave up 0 bases, with 10 bases separating them. In germline, CDR1 is SEHNR, CDR2 FQNEAQ (reference sequence). The CDR3 spells CASSRRDLNTEAFF. CDR3 nucleotide sequence: TGTGCCAGCAGCCGAAGGGACTTGAACACTGAAGCTTTCTTT.

The V gene is TRBV11-2, the J gene TRBJ2-3, with D possibly being TRBD1 or TRBD2 (5 bases each). The V and J ends lost 2 bases and 2 bases respectively, with 17 bases between them. The CDR3 contains 17 residues. The germline CDR1 and CDR2 sequences are SGHAT and FQNNGV. The CDR3 DNA reads TGTGCCAGCAGCTTATTCATCGCTCGGGGCCCCACAGATACGCAGTATTTT. Protein product: CASSLFIARGPTDTQYF.

The genes are TRBV5-6 and TRBJ2-7; D uncertain. V lost 1 base to trimming and J lost 5 bases, with 7 bases between them. The CDR3 has 12 amino acids. Germline lookup yields CDR1 SGHDT and CDR2 YYEEEE. The CDR3 is CASSLQAHEQYF. DNA of the CDR3: TGTGCCAGCAGCTTGCAAGCCCACGAGCAGTACTTC.

V gene TRBV4-3 combines with J gene TRBJ2-2; TRBD2 matches at 13 bases. J gave up 4 bases and V 3 bases, and 8 bases lay outside the gene matches. The CDR3 length is 18 residues. Germline-derived CDR1 and CDR2 are LGHNA and YSLEER. Here the CDR3 reads CASSQHKLAGGSTGELFF. Written as DNA, the CDR3 is TGCGCCAGCAGCCAGCATAAACTAGCGGGAGGGAGCACCGGGGAGCTGTTTTTT.

The chain has TRBV5-1 and TRBJ2-2; 14 bases are a match to TRBD2. The V segment lost 4 bases and the J segment 4 bases; nucleotides outside the gene matches: 9. Germline V gene sequence: CDR1 SGHRS, CDR2 YFSETQ. This CDR3 comprises 18 residues. CDR3 sequence reads: CASSQGLAGGSLTGELFF. In DNA form, the CDR3 reads TGCGCCAGCAGCCAAGGACTAGCGGGAGGATCTCTCACCGGGGAGCTGTTTTTT.

This clone was detected only a few times. V usage is TRBV7-2 and J usage is TRBJ2-7, with D tentatively TRBD1 (5 bases). The germline V and J ends were trimmed by 3 bases and 2 bases, with 8 bases remaining between them. Germline CDR1 SGHTA, CDR2 FQGNSA. This CDR3 is 13 amino acids long. The DNA for the CDR3 is TGTGCCAGCAGCTTCCCAGGGCCCTACGAGCAGTACTTC. Amino acids: CASSFPGPYEQYF. The whole variable domain, filled in from reference TRBV7-2 and TRBJ2-7, reads GAGVSQSPSNKVTEKGKDVELRCDPISGHTALYWYRQSLGQGLEFLIYFQGNSAPDKSGLPSDRFSAERTGGSVSTLTIQRTQQEDSAVYLCASSFPGPYEQYFGPGTRLTVT.

This clone occurred a few times. The chain recombines TRBV7-2 with TRBJ2-7, with 9 bases that match TRBD2. The V gene end was trimmed by 5 bases and the J gene end by 6 bases; junction bases not matched to a gene: 11. The germline CDR1 and CDR2 sequences are SGHTA and FQGNSA. There are 15 residues in the CDR3. The CDR3: CASSKNGGGRGEQYF. The CDR3 DNA is TGTGCCAGCAGCAAGAACGGTGGCGGGAGGGGCGAGCAGTACTTC.

This clone was counted a few times. The chain carries TRBV11-2 and TRBJ2-1; 12 nucleotides line up with TRBD2. Germline V gene sequence: CDR1 SGHAT, CDR2 FQNNGV. This CDR3 has 15 residues. With V trimmed by 5 bases and J by 8 bases, 7 bases remained unmatched. This CDR3 is CASSLTSGRVYEQFF. The CDR3 DNA follows: TGTGCCAGCAGCCTGACTAGCGGGAGAGTATATGAGCAGTTCTTC.

V and J are TRBV2 and TRBJ2-7, with D maybe TRBD1 (5 bases). Trimming took 6 bases from V and 1 from J, leaving 10 bases between them. Looked up from germline, CDR1 is SNHLY and CDR2 is FYNNEI. This CDR3 is built from 13 residues. CDR3 DNA sequence: TGTGCCAGCAGGAAGGGGCCATCCTACGAGCAGTACTTC. Its protein is CASRKGPSYEQYF.

This clone was seen a handful of times. This chain uses TRBV18 with TRBJ2-5, with 7 positions matching TRBD1. The CDR3 spans 13 residues. The junction had 8 bases not matched to a gene; V was cut back by 8 bases and J by 5 bases. Per the germline V gene, CDR1 is KGHSH and CDR2 is LQKENI. The CDR3 loop is CASPTGERETQYF. The CDR3, as DNA: TGTGCCAGCCCAACAGGGGAGAGGGAGACCCAGTACTTC.

This clone was observed a few times. This chain uses TRBV6-5 with TRBJ2-1; D not resolved. This CDR3 has 15 amino acids. Germline V lookup: CDR1 MNHEY, CDR2 SVGAGI. Deletions cut 2 bases from V and 6 bases from J, with 14 bases between. The DNA for the CDR3 is TGTGCCAGCAGTTACCGCTCAAGTGGGGTCAATGAGCAGTTCTTC. The encoded protein is CASSYRSSGVNEQFF.

In this sample, this clone turned up a few times. This sequence joins TRBV5-1 and TRBJ1-1, with no clear D. Trimming removed 0 bases at V and 5 bases at J, with 11 bases between. Germline loops: CDR1 SGHRS, CDR2 YFSETQ. This CDR3 is 14 amino acids long. The CDR3 spells CASSLEGFVTEAFF. The CDR3 nucleotides read TGCGCCAGCAGCTTGGAGGGTTTTGTGACTGAAGCTTTCTTT.

J is TRBJ2-6 and V is TRBV15; D possibly corresponds to TRBD1 (6 bases). The V end was cut by 0 bases, the J end by 1 base, with 16 bases between. CDR1 and CDR2 (germline): LNHNV, YYDKDF (reference sequence). This CDR3 is built from 19 residues. CDR3 residues: CATSRDLFDRPSGANVLTF. CDR3 DNA sequence: TGTGCCACCAGCAGAGATCTGTTCGACAGGCCGTCTGGGGCCAACGTCCTGACTTTC.